These T cell receptor beta chains were read from a single sample in a study of shared T cell receptors in the human thymus. Repertoires were generated with immunoSEQ multiplex PCR, while TCRdb's copy carries only in-frame clones and drops some. The repertoire holds approximately 730,000 clones, approximately 85% seen once, with roughly 0.01% in the top ten. These data were also filed under a second study, of human thymus T cells.

The sequenced material came from thymocytes. All receptors derive from a girl under three years old with a congenital heart defect. The conserved cysteine and the conserved F or W are not part of the CDR3 here. The order of the fields is V gene, clone size, CDR3 protein. Rows give clone size only sometimes, using once, few, many, or a class for an expanded clone.

TRBV6-1,.,ASNARRQAHTEAF
TRBV7-3,.,ASSLSGGVFYNEQF
TRBV6-6,.,ASSYFIRAYEQY
TRBV4-1,.,ASKTGGPYNSPLH
TRBV7-9,once,ASSCPGTGRPSTEAF
TRBV5-1,.,ASSLTLGGGPDTQY
TRBV9,.,ASSVASDSSPLH
TRBV13,.,ASSLPTGENGYT
TRBV6-4,.,ASSDSGDSHGYT
TRBV12-5,.,ASGFTRARDMTGYT
TRBV27,.,ASSSPGQGARGEKLF
TRBV13,.,ASSPPTATLSGNTIY
TRBV4-1,once,ASSQDGGWRSSNQPQH
TRBV5-8,.,ASSSGGCEAF
TRBV28,few,ASSPYHKNTEAF
TRBV6-6,.,ASEAGFEVGYT
TRBV20-1,.,RIQGGAEAF
TRBV10-1,.,ASSDQGDYGYT
TRBV19,.,ASSGAGGPSGANVLT
TRBV14,.,ASSPRDSRELF
TRBV15,few,AVRDKDYGYT
TRBV7-9,once,ASSLAQVKSSYNSPLH
TRBV11-2,once,ASSLDSRDRHRPTNYGYT
TRBV5-1,.,ASSWLLASGTGELF
TRBV5-1,.,ASSPGGRGTQY
TRBV9,.,ASSGQLDSPLH
TRBV4-1,.,ASSSQGGASYEQY
TRBV28,.,ASSPSRQFYEQY
TRBV21-1,.,ASSKSHTGGRYNSPLH
TRBV6-1,.,ASTPAGTHYGYT
TRBV5-1,.,ASSFSPGQPNEKLF
TRBV27,.,ASSLSGASPLH
TRBV5-6,.,ASSPPTGGYT